This T cell receptor (beta chain) was observed in a study of blood T cell repertoires in COVID-19. Study details: T cells, B-cell-depleted T cells, or PBMCs supplied cDNA or gDNA.

Only in-frame clones appear in the TCRdb table, and some are missing; sequencing was by immunoSEQ multiplex PCR. The table records some 200,000 clones, approximately 87% of them present only once. As concerns this clone: The sample holds other DNA sequences that translate to the same CDR3.

CDR1 is MNHEY and CDR2 is SVGEGT in the germline V gene. V lost 2 bases to trimming and J lost 3 bases, with 4 bases between them. The CDR3 totals 12 residues. Sample: peripheral blood. This clonotype was sampled from a woman aged 50 to 60 with acute or convalescent COVID-19. V and J are TRBV6-2 or TRBV6-3 and TRBJ1-1; D gene ambiguous. The CDR3 DNA sequence: TGTGCCAGCAGTTACCCGTACACTGAAGCTTTCTTT. Its translation is CASSYPYTEAFF.